The clone carrying this T cell receptor (beta chain) was observed once. Its specificity is not known. This sample was taken from a study of T cell responses to AZD1222 COVID-19 vaccine. Study results and limitations: Samples come after the peak T cell response, not at day 14.

Measured with immunoSEQ multiplex PCR; TCRdb has only the in-frame clones, and not every one. The table includes about 130,000 clones, 88% detected once. The CDR3 is 14 residues long. The germline CDR1 and CDR2 sequences are SGHKS and YYEKEE (reference sequence). Trimming removed 6 bases from V and 8 bases from J, with 20 bases in between. This clonotype was sampled from an adult in good health. The rearrangement uses TRBV5-5 and TRBJ1-1; D perhaps matches TRBD1 (6 bases). Here the sequenced sample was peripheral blood, taken on day 0 of MenACWY control vaccination. The CDR3 protein is CASTIQGVPSEAFF. CDR3 bases: TGTGCCAGCACTATACAGGGAGTTCCTTCCGAAGCTTTCTTT.